The next 8 T cell receptor beta chains were all read from a single sample in a study of cytomegalovirus exposure and HLA in healthy donors. It was with 60 Vbeta and 13 Jbeta primers that the PCR ran. Sequencing used immunoSEQ multiplex PCR; TCRdb keeps in-frame clones, though not all of them. The data show roughly 150,000 clones, around three quarters seen once. The sample comprised PBMCs. All receptors come from a woman between 40 and 50 years old in good health and CMV-seronegative.

The table lists this clone with a count of one. Other DNA sequences in this specimen translate into the identical CDR3. The chain combines TRBV27 with TRBJ2-1; D possibly corresponds to TRBD2 (5 bases). V was trimmed by 5 bases and J by 4 bases, leaving 9 bases between them. The CDR3 totals 13 residues. Germline V gives CDR1 MNHEY, CDR2 SMNVEV (reference sequence). For the CDR3, the DNA is TGTGCCAGCAGTCCTGGACTGTACAATGAGCAGTTCTTC. It is translated as CASSPGLYNEQFF.

The chain has TRBV10-3 and TRBJ1-2; D might be TRBD1 (5 bases). The CDR3 has 15 residues. Trimming took 6 bases from V and 7 from J, leaving 21 bases between them. Germline V gene sequence: CDR1 ENHRY, CDR2 SYGVKD. CDR3 nucleotides: TGTGCCATCAGACCCGGTGGGGCCAGGGTCAGTGGCTACACCTTC. It specifies CAIRPGGARVSGYTF.

The V gene is TRBV7-9, the J gene TRBJ1-1; TRBD1 matches 7 bases. With V trimmed by 3 bases and J by 11 bases, 3 bases remained unmatched. Per the germline V gene, CDR1 is SEHNR and CDR2 is FQNEAQ (reference sequence). The CDR3 consists of 11 residues. The CDR3 sequence is CASSFEGAAFF. CDR3 nucleotide sequence: TGTGCCAGCAGCTTTGAGGGGGCGGCTTTCTTT.

The rearrangement uses TRBV28 and TRBJ2-7; a possible D gene is TRBD1 (8 bases). The CDR3 contains 15 residues. The germline V gene has CDR1 MDHEN and CDR2 SYDVKM. The V gene lost 6 bases and the J gene lost 2 bases, with 17 bases spanning the gap. The CDR3 bases are TGTGCCAGCAGCCCTGGACAGGGAGGGACCTACGAGCAGTACTTC. Translated: CASSPGQGGTYEQYF.

The chain employs TRBV10-3 and TRBJ2-7; TRBD2 aligns across 8 bases. CDR1 is ENHRY and CDR2 is SYGVKD in the germline V gene. J was trimmed by 5 bases and V by 3 bases; bases with no gene match: 3. The CDR3 is 13 amino acids. This CDR3 is CAISDSREDEQYF. CDR3 coding DNA: TGTGCCATCAGTGACTCGCGGGAGGACGAGCAGTACTTC.

Of note for this clone: The same CDR3 arises from other DNA sequences in this sample as well. This rearrangement joins TRBV6-6 to TRBJ1-3; no firm D call. CDR1 and CDR2 from the germline V gene are MNHNY and SVGAGI (reference sequence). This CDR3 region has 15 residues. V shed 6 bases and J shed 0 bases, with 12 bases lying between them. The CDR3 region has the DNA TGTGCCAGCAGCCGAGACTCGAGCTCTGGAAACACCATATATTTT. Protein: CASSRDSSSGNTIYF.

V usage is TRBV5-6 and J usage is TRBJ2-7, with TRBD2 identical over 10 bases. The CDR3 runs 15 residues. CDR1 SGHDT and CDR2 YYEEEE come from the germline V gene. The junction had 6 bases not matched to a gene; V was cut back by 1 base and J by 5 bases. The CDR3 nucleotides are TGTGCCAGCAGCTTGCCCAGCGGGAGGGTCCACGAGCAGTACTTC. Translation: CASSLPSGRVHEQYF. The whole variable domain, remainder taken from reference TRBV5-6 and TRBJ2-7, is DAGVTQSPTHLIKTRGQQVTLRCSPKSGHDTVSWYQQALGQGPQFIFQYYEEEERQRGNFPDRFSGHQFPNYSSELNVNALLLGDSALYLCASSLPSGRVHEQYFGPGTRLTVT.

The CDR3, as DNA: TGTGCCAGCACCCCGACTAGCTATGAGACCCAGTACTTC. Translated, it gives CASTPTSYETQYF. This chain connects TRBV11-2 to TRBJ2-5; 7 bases map to TRBD2. The length of the CDR3 is 13 residues. V was clipped by 7 bases and J by 5 bases; unmatched bases: 7. The germline gives CDR1 SGHAT, CDR2 FQNNGV.